One and the same sample provided the 8 T cell receptor beta chains below, sequenced in a study of blood T cell repertoires in COVID-19. Profiling relied on immunoSEQ multiplex PCR, and the TCRdb table lists in-frame clones only, not all of them. The data hold under 200,000 clones, with roughly 80% observed a single time. Sequenced material: peripheral blood. These receptors were collected from a woman aged 25 to 39 with acute or convalescent COVID-19.

This chain connects TRBV4-2 to TRBJ1-1, with a weak D call TRBD1 (6 bases). The CDR3 loop spans 19 amino acids. V lost 4 bases and J 0 bases, leaving 24 bases between the germline ends. Germline CDR1 reads LGHNA; CDR2 reads YNFKEQ. The CDR3 sequence is CASSPRKGRGHLMNTEAFF. As DNA, the CDR3 is TGTGCCAGCAGCCCCAGGAAGGGCAGGGGCCATTTAATGAACACTGAAGCTTTCTTT.

The gene calls are TRBV4-3 and TRBJ1-2, with D maybe TRBD1 (5 bases). Per the germline V gene, CDR1 is LGHNA and CDR2 is YSLEER. The CDR3 runs to 15 residues. The V end lost 1 base, the J end lost 2 bases, and 11 bases lay between the germline ends. CDR3 nucleotide sequence: TGCGCCAGCAGCCAAGTCAAGGACACAAACTATGGCTACACCTTC. Amino acids: CASSQVKDTNYGYTF.

This chain connects TRBV5-1 to TRBJ1-4, with D possibly TRBD1 on 5 matching bases. The germline V gene has CDR1 SGHRS and CDR2 YFSETQ. The CDR3 has 17 residues. Trimming took 1 base from V and 0 from J, leaving 13 bases between them. CDR3 in amino acids: CASSLTGGRTTNEKLFF. The CDR3 DNA follows: TGCGCCAGCAGCTTGACCGGGGGACGGACAACTAATGAAAAACTGTTTTTT.

The chain links TRBV27 to TRBJ1-1, with 7 nucleotides matching TRBD1. CDR3 length: 14 amino acids. V was pared by 6 bases and J by 1 base, with 5 bases of the junction left unmatched. Germline V gives CDR1 MNHEY, CDR2 SMNVEV (reference sequence). The CDR3 here is CASSPGQQNTEAFF. DNA for the CDR3: TGTGCCAGCAGCCCGGGACAGCAGAACACTGAAGCTTTCTTT.

This chain links TRBV24-1 with TRBJ2-2, with 10 bases lining up with TRBD1. Looked up from germline, CDR1 is KGHDR and CDR2 is SFDVKD. V gave up 4 bases and J gave up 10 bases; unmatched junction bases: 8. The CDR3 covers 15 residues. The CDR3 reads CATSDSGQGYMELFF. CDR3 nucleotide sequence: TGTGCCACCAGTGACTCGGGACAGGGGTATATGGAGCTGTTTTTT.

The chain has TRBV7-8 and TRBJ2-1, with TRBD2 matching over 8 bases. Trimming at V came to 5 bases and at J to 7 bases, leaving 10 bases not matched to a gene. Germline V lookup: CDR1 SGHVS, CDR2 FQNEAQ. CDR3 length: 15 amino acids. The CDR3 loop is CASSPPAGALNEQFF. CDR3 DNA sequence: TGTGCCAGCAGCCCCCCAGCGGGGGCGTTAAATGAGCAGTTCTTC.

The chain combines TRBV7-2 with TRBJ1-1; D possibly corresponds to TRBD1 (6 bases). This CDR3 has 16 residues. CDR1 and CDR2 from the germline V gene are SGHTA and FQGNSA. The ends were cut back, 1 base at V and 0 bases at J, with 12 bases in the middle. The CDR3 DNA sequence: TGTGCCAGCAGCTTAGGGTCAGGGGTTTTGAACACTGAAGCTTTCTTT. It encodes CASSLGSGVLNTEAFF.

The genes are TRBV14 and TRBJ1-2; 8 bases fit TRBD1. V lost 0 bases and J lost 4; bases outside the gene matches: 13. Per the germline V gene, CDR1 is SGHDN and CDR2 is FVKESK. This CDR3 is built from 18 residues. CDR3 sequence reads: CASSQDSRDRRFSYGYTF. The CDR3 region has the DNA TGTGCCAGCAGCCAAGATTCAAGGGACAGGAGATTCTCCTATGGCTACACCTTC.